This TCR beta chain appears in the sequencing data of a study of PD-1 blockade in classical Hodgkin lymphoma. To note about this clone: Its antigen is still unknown.

Only in-frame clones appear in the TCRdb table, and some are missing; sequencing was by immunoSEQ multiplex PCR. The data contain 25,000 to 30,000 clones, around four fifths of them singletons. Germline loops: CDR1 MNHEY, CDR2 SVGAGI. The CDR3 loop spans 15 amino acids. J was trimmed by 4 bases and V by 2 bases; bases with no gene match: 6. After autologous stem cell transplantation all patients relapsed, and prior brentuximab vedotin exposure differed between cohorts. Notes on the study in general: Baseline diversity in complete responders resembled that of newly diagnosed patients. Healthy donors reportedly exceeded newly diagnosed patients in baseline TCR diversity.

The TCR comes from a human donor with classical Hodgkin lymphoma. The chain has TRBV6-5 and TRBJ1-1, with 8 bases that match TRBD1. The sequences come from peripheral blood mononuclear cells (PBMCs), collected before the second cycle of nivolumab. This chain's CDR3 is CASSYSRTGPTEAFF. CDR3 nucleotides: TGTGCCAGCAGTTACAGTCGGACAGGGCCCACTGAAGCTTTCTTT.